This T cell receptor (beta chain) was sequenced in a study of shared clonotypes between healthy human individuals. Whole-study results and caveats: Non-shared clonotypes showed lower generation probabilities than clonotypes common to all four donors.

Trimming cost V 4 bases and J 6 bases, with 12 bases left between them. CDR1 is LNHDA and CDR2 is SQIVND in the germline V gene (reference sequence). This CDR3 is 14 amino acids long. Repertoires were generated with immunoSEQ multiplex PCR, while TCRdb's copy carries only in-frame clones and drops some. The data show 550,000 to 700,000 clones, about three quarters seen once. On this clone itself: Antigen: not known. This could be a read error, since a much larger clone is one nucleotide away. The same CDR3 arises from other DNA sequences in this sample as well.

The rearrangement joins TRBV19 to TRBJ2-2; possible D gene TRBD2, 6 bases. Source material: memory CD4+ T cells sorted from blood. Noted subset: CD45RA-negative fraction. The receptor comes from a woman younger than 45 in good health. DNA of the CDR3: TGTGCCAGTAGTACACGACTAGGCCCCGGGGAGCTGTTTTTT. Translation gives CASSTRLGPGELFF.